A selection of T cell receptor beta chains follows, all from one sample in a study of cytomegalovirus exposure and HLA in healthy donors. Libraries were prepared by immunoSEQ multiplex PCR; TCRdb keeps only in-frame clonotypes and omits some of them. Among about 160,000 clones, over 70% were seen once, and the ten largest hold more than 9.5%. The source material was PBMCs. The receptors shown here come from a man aged 18 to 30 in good health and CMV-seropositive. The CDR3 runs from the conserved cysteine through the conserved F or W. A D gene is named only where the DNA matches it firmly. Clone size is not always given. Where it is, it says once, few, many or a class for expanded clones.

D: TRBD1
V: TRBV19
J: TRBJ1-1
size: -
CDR3: CASSIGGGFTEAFF
DNA: TGTGCCAGTAGTATAGGAGGGGGCTTCACTGAAGCTTTCTTT

D: TRBD1
V: TRBV4-1
J: TRBJ2-7
size: -
CDR3: CASSHRGQLGEYEQYF
DNA: TGCGCCAGCAGCCATAGGGGACAGTTAGGGGAATACGAGCAGTACTTC

D: TRBD1
V: TRBV27
J: TRBJ1-5
size: -
CDR3: CATSTGGSQPQHF
DNA: TGTGCGACCTCAACAGGGGGCAGTCAGCCCCAGCATTTT

D: -
V: TRBV27
J: TRBJ1-5
size: -
CDR3: CASSLRGIQGNQPQHF
DNA: TGTGCCAGCAGTTTACGGGGTATTCAGGGCAATCAGCCCCAGCATTTT

D: -
V: TRBV5-1
J: TRBJ2-5
size: -
CDR3: CASSPFSDRETQYF
DNA: TGCGCCAGCAGCCCCTTTAGCGACAGGGAGACCCAGTACTTC

D: -
V: TRBV9
J: TRBJ2-2
size: -
CDR3: CASSALGLPEGTGELFF
DNA: TGTGCCAGCAGCGCGTTGGGACTCCCCGAGGGTACCGGGGAGCTGTTTTTT

D: -
V: TRBV10-3
J: TRBJ2-1
size: -
CDR3: CAISESGGEHNEQFF
DNA: TGTGCCATCAGTGAGTCGGGTGGAGAGCACAATGAGCAGTTCTTC

D: -
V: TRBV7-2
J: TRBJ1-5
size: -
CDR3: CASSSDSSNQPQHF
DNA: TGTGCCAGCAGCTCAGACAGCTCCAATCAGCCCCAGCATTTT

D: TRBD2
V: TRBV6-5
J: TRBJ2-3
size: -
CDR3: CASRLSGGYTDTQYF
DNA: TGTGCCAGCAGACTAAGCGGGGGGTACACAGATACGCAGTATTTT

D: -
V: TRBV7-6
J: TRBJ1-1
size: few
CDR3: CASSLASGSNTEAFF
DNA: TGTGCCAGCAGCTTAGCGTCAGGTTCGAACACTGAAGCTTTCTTT

D: -
V: TRBV5-1
J: TRBJ2-1
size: -
CDR3: CASSLVGGDYNEQFF
DNA: TGCGCCAGCAGCTTGGTGGGAGGAGACTACAATGAGCAGTTCTTC

D: TRBD1
V: TRBV11-2
J: TRBJ2-7
size: -
CDR3: CASSLRQGAYEQYF
DNA: TGTGCCAGCAGCCTTAGACAGGGGGCCTACGAGCAGTACTTC

D: TRBD2
V: TRBV19
J: TRBJ2-1
size: -
CDR3: CASSSGLAVNNEQFF
DNA: TGTGCCAGTAGTTCGGGACTAGCAGTTAACAATGAGCAGTTCTTC

D: -
V: TRBV5-6
J: TRBJ1-6
size: -
CDR3: CASSLVRQRNSPLHF
DNA: TGTGCCAGCAGCTTGGTTCGCCAGAGGAATTCACCCCTCCACTTT

D: TRBD2
V: TRBV4-2
J: TRBJ2-2
size: -
CDR3: CASSPAGGYTGELFF
DNA: TGTGCCAGCAGTCCAGCGGGAGGATACACCGGGGAGCTGTTTTTT

D: TRBD1
V: TRBV7-2
J: TRBJ1-2
size: few
CDR3: CASSTPDRDYGYTF
DNA: TGTGCCAGCAGCACGCCGGACAGGGACTATGGCTACACCTTC

D: TRBD2
V: TRBV7-2
J: TRBJ2-7
size: -
CDR3: CASSRGVGYEQYF
DNA: TGTGCCAGCAGCCGGGGGGTAGGCTACGAGCAGTACTTC

D: TRBD2
V: TRBV18
J: TRBJ2-7
size: -
CDR3: CASSPGLARHEQYF
DNA: TGTGCCAGCTCACCCGGACTAGCGAGGCACGAGCAGTACTTC

D: TRBD1
V: TRBV19
J: TRBJ1-4
size: once
CDR3: CASSPQTGVYEKLFF
DNA: TGTGCCAGTAGTCCCCAAACAGGGGTCTATGAAAAACTGTTTTTT

D: TRBD1
V: TRBV7-9
J: TRBJ1-2
size: -
CDR3: CSSSWGGTGERYGYTF
DNA: TGTTCCAGCAGCTGGGGGGGGACAGGAGAACGCTATGGCTACACCTTC

D: TRBD1
V: TRBV5-8
J: TRBJ2-7
size: -
CDR3: CASTARTGAHEQYF
DNA: TGTGCCAGCACCGCGAGGACAGGGGCCCACGAGCAGTACTTC

D: TRBD2
V: TRBV5-6
J: TRBJ2-1
size: -
CDR3: CASSSTGTSGRNEQFF
DNA: TGTGCCAGCAGCTCCACCGGGACTAGCGGGAGAAATGAGCAGTTCTTC

D: TRBD1
V: TRBV7-3
J: TRBJ1-1
size: -
CDR3: CASQQGRNTEAFF
DNA: TGTGCCAGCCAACAGGGGAGGAACACTGAAGCTTTCTTT

D: TRBD1
V: TRBV7-2
J: TRBJ2-7
size: -
CDR3: CASSPDRGQTYEQYF
DNA: TGTGCCAGCAGTCCAGACAGGGGGCAAACCTACGAGCAGTACTTC

D: TRBD1
V: TRBV9
J: TRBJ1-1
size: few
CDR3: CASSLRDRTNTEAFF
DNA: TGTGCCAGCAGCCTCCGGGACAGGACGAACACTGAAGCTTTCTTT

D: TRBD1
V: TRBV5-1
J: TRBJ1-1
size: -
CDR3: CASSLTGGDEAFF
DNA: TGCGCCAGCAGCTTGACAGGGGGCGACGAAGCTTTCTTT

D: -
V: TRBV6-6
J: TRBJ2-2
size: -
CDR3: CASSYARGTGELFF
DNA: TGTGCCAGCAGTTATGCCAGGGGCACCGGGGAGCTGTTTTTT

D: -
V: TRBV7-9
J: TRBJ2-7
size: -
CDR3: CASSRTQGKQYF
DNA: TGTGCCAGCAGCCGAACGCAGGGAAAGCAGTACTTC

D: -
V: TRBV15
J: TRBJ2-2
size: once
CDR3: CATSRDSAGTNTGELFF
DNA: TGTGCCACCAGCAGAGATTCTGCGGGGACGAACACCGGGGAGCTGTTTTTT

D: -
V: TRBV6-1
J: TRBJ1-3
size: -
CDR3: CASSETSGSGNTIYF
DNA: TGTGCCAGCAGTGAAACATCAGGGTCTGGAAACACCATATATTTT

D: TRBD2
V: TRBV6-5
J: TRBJ2-5
size: -
CDR3: CASRVAGGSETQYF
DNA: TGTGCCAGCAGAGTAGCGGGAGGATCAGAGACCCAGTACTTC

D: -
V: TRBV18
J: TRBJ1-2
size: -
CDR3: CASSLGGEGYTF
DNA: TGTGCCAGCTCACTCGGAGGGGAAGGCTACACCTTC

D: TRBD2
V: TRBV6-5
J: TRBJ2-3
size: -
CDR3: CASSMTSGGSDTQYF
DNA: TGTGCCAGCAGTATGACTAGCGGGGGGTCAGATACGCAGTATTTT

D: TRBD1
V: TRBV2
J: TRBJ2-3
size: few
CDR3: CASSGWTGTFTDTQYF
DNA: TGTGCCAGCAGTGGATGGACAGGGACCTTCACAGATACGCAGTATTTT

D: -
V: TRBV5-8
J: TRBJ2-1
size: -
CDR3: CASSLYRVYNEQFF
DNA: TGTGCCAGCAGCTTGTACAGGGTCTACAATGAGCAGTTCTTC

D: -
V: TRBV5-5
J: TRBJ2-5
size: -
CDR3: CASSGWDMETQYF
DNA: TGTGCCAGCAGCGGGTGGGACATGGAGACCCAGTACTTC

D: -
V: TRBV30
J: TRBJ2-5
size: -
CDR3: CAWIGRRPGAYQETQYF
DNA: TGTGCCTGGATAGGGCGGCGGCCAGGGGCTTATCAAGAGACCCAGTACTTC

D: TRBD1
V: TRBV15
J: TRBJ2-5
size: -
CDR3: CATSRGQGGETQYF
DNA: TGTGCCACCAGCAGAGGACAGGGGGGGGAGACCCAGTACTTC

D: TRBD2
V: TRBV7-2
J: TRBJ2-2
size: few
CDR3: CASSLDLAEGRELFF
DNA: TGTGCCAGCAGCTTAGACCTAGCGGAGGGGAGGGAGCTGTTTTTT

D: -
V: TRBV11-2
J: TRBJ2-7
size: few
CDR3: CASSQEGRISYEQYF
DNA: TGTGCCAGCAGCCAGGAGGGGCGGATCTCCTACGAGCAGTACTTC

D: -
V: TRBV6-5
J: TRBJ1-1
size: -
CDR3: CASSRLQGITEAFF
DNA: TGTGCCAGCAGTCGCCTTCAGGGAATCACTGAAGCTTTCTTT

D: -
V: TRBV2
J: TRBJ2-2
size: once
CDR3: CASTGDTGELFF
DNA: TGTGCCAGCACGGGGGACACCGGGGAGCTGTTTTTT

D: TRBD2
V: TRBV6-5
J: TRBJ2-7
size: -
CDR3: CASSSPGLAGSYEQYF
DNA: TGTGCCAGCAGTTCCCCGGGACTAGCGGGATCCTACGAGCAGTACTTC

D: TRBD1
V: TRBV10-3
J: TRBJ2-7
size: -
CDR3: CAISESPADRATYEQYF
DNA: TGTGCCATCAGTGAGTCACCCGCCGACAGGGCAACCTACGAGCAGTACTTC

D: TRBD1
V: TRBV4-1
J: TRBJ1-1
size: -
CDR3: CASSRGQGVNTEAFF
DNA: TGCGCCAGCAGCCGCGGACAGGGGGTGAACACTGAAGCTTTCTTT

D: TRBD2
V: TRBV6-5
J: TRBJ2-7
size: -
CDR3: CASSRTSGTYEQYF
DNA: TGTGCCAGCAGTCGGACTAGCGGTACCTACGAGCAGTACTTC

D: TRBD1
V: TRBV5-8
J: TRBJ1-2
size: -
CDR3: CASSDRVGGYTF
DNA: TGTGCCAGCAGCGACAGGGTCGGTGGCTACACCTTC

D: TRBD1
V: TRBV5-1
J: TRBJ1-1
size: -
CDR3: CASSLAGQRNTEAFF
DNA: TGCGCCAGCAGCTTGGCGGGACAGAGGAACACTGAAGCTTTCTTT

D: -
V: TRBV18
J: TRBJ1-1
size: -
CDR3: CASSTGLINTEAFF
DNA: TGTGCCAGCTCAACGGGACTGATCAACACTGAAGCTTTCTTT